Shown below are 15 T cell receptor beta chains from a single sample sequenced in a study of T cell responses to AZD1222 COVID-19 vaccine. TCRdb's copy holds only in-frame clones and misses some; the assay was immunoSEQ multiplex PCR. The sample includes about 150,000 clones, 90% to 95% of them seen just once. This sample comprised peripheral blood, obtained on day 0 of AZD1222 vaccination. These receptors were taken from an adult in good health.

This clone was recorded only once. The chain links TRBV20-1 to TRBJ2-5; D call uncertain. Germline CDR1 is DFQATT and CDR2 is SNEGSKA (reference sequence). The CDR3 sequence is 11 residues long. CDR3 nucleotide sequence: TGCAGCCAGGTTTACCAAGAGACCCAGTACTTC. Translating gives CSQVYQETQYF.

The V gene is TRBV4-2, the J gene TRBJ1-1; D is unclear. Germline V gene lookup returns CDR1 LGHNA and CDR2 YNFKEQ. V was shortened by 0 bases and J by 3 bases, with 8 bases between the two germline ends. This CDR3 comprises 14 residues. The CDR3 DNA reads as TGTGCCAGCAGCCAAGATCGTTGGTACACTGAAGCTTTCTTT. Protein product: CASSQDRWYTEAFF.

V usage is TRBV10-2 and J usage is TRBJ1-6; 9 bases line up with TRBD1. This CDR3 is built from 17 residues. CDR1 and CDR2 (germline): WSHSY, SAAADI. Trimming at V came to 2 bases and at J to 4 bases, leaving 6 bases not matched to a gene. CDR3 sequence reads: CASSEGTGFGYNSPLHF. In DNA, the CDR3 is TGCGCCAGCAGTGAGGGGACAGGGTTCGGATATAATTCACCCCTCCACTTT.

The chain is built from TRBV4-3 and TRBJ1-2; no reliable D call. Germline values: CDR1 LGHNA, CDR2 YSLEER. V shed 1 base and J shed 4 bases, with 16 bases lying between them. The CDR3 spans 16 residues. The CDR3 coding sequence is TGCGCCAGCAGCCAAGTAATTCCGGATTCGTTCTATGGCTACACCTTC. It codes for CASSQVIPDSFYGYTF.

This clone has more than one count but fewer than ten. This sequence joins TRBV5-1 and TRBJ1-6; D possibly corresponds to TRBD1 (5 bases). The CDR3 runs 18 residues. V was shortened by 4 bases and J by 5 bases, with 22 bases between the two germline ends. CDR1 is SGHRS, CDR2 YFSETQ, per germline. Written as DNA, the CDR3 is TGCGCCAGCAGCCTCTCCCCCCGGCAGGGCTTAGATAATTCACCCCTCCACTTT. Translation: CASSLSPRQGLDNSPLHF.

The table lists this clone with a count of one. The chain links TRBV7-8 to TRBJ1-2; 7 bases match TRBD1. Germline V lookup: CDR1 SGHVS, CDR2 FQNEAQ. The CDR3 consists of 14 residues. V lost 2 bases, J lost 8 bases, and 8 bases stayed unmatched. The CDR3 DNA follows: TGTGCCAGCAGCTTATTAGAGGGGGCGGAGGGCTACACCTTC. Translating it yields CASSLLEGAEGYTF.

CDR3 sequence: CASSQVTGRGTGELFF. DNA of the CDR3: TGTGCCAGCAGCCAAGTCACAGGCAGAGGCACCGGGGAGCTGTTTTTT. The chain employs TRBV4-2 and TRBJ2-2, with D perhaps matching TRBD1 (5 bases). This CDR3 has 16 residues. V shed 1 base and J shed 4 bases, with 13 bases lying between them. CDR1 and CDR2 from the germline V gene are LGHNA and YNFKEQ.

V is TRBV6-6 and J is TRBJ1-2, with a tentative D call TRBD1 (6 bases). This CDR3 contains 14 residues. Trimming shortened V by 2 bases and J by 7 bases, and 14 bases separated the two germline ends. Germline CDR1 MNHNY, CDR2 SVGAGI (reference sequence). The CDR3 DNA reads TGTGCCAGCAGTTACCCAGGGGCGAGGCGTGGCTACACCTTC. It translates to CASSYPGARRGYTF.

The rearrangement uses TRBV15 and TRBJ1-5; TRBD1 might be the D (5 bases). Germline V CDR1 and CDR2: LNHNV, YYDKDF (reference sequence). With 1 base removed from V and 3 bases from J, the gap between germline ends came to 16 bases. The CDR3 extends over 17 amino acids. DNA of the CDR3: TGTGCCACCAGCAGAGTAAGGGGCCTAACGTTCAATCAGCCCCAGCATTTT. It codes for CATSRVRGLTFNQPQHF.

CDR3 sequence: CASSTGTGGEKLFF. The CDR3 DNA is TGTGCCAGCAGCACCGGGACAGGGGGAGAAAAACTGTTTTTT. V and J are TRBV7-6 and TRBJ1-4, with 11 nucleotides matching TRBD1. V gave up 5 bases and J gave up 8 bases; unmatched junction bases: 4. The CDR3 length is 14 residues. From germline, CDR1 is SGHVS and CDR2 FNYEAQ.

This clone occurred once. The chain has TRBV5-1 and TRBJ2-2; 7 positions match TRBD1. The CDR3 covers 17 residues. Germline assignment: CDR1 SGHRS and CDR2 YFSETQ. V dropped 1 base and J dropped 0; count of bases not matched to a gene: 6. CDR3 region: CASSLRAQGTNTGELFF. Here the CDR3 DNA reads TGCGCCAGCAGCTTGCGGGCACAGGGGACGAACACCGGGGAGCTGTTTTTT.

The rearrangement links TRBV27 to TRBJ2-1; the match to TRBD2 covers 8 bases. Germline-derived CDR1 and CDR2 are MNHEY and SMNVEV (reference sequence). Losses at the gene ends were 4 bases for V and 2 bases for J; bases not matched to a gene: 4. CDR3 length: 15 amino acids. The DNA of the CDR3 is TGTGCCAGCAGTTCCCAGCGGGGGACCTACAATGAGCAGTTCTTC. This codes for CASSSQRGTYNEQFF.

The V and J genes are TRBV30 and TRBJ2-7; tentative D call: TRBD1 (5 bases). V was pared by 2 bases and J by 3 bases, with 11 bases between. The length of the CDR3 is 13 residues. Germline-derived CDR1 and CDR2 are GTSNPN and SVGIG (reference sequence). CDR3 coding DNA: TGTGCCTGGAGTTTAGGGGTCAACTACGAGCAGTACTTC. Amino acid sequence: CAWSLGVNYEQYF. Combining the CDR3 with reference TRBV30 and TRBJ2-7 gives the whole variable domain SQTIHQWPATLVQPVGSPLSLECTVEGTSNPNLYWYRQAAGRGLQLLFYSVGIGQISSEVPQNLSASRPQDRQFILSSKKLLLSDSGFYLCAWSLGVNYEQYFGPGTRLTVT.

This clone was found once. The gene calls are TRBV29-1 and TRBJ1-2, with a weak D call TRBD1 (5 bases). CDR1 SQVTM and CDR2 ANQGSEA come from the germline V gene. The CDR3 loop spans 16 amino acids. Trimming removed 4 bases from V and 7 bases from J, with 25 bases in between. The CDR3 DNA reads TGCAGCGTTGTAGGGGCCCGGGGGGTTCAAGCTTCTGGCTACACCTTC. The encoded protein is CSVVGARGVQASGYTF.

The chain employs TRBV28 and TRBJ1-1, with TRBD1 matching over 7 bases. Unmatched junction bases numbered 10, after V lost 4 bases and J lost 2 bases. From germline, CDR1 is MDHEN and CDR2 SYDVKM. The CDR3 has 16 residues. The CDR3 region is CASSSPSTGLNTEAFF. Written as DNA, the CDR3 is TGTGCCAGCAGTTCACCCTCGACAGGGTTAAACACTGAAGCTTTCTTT.